The entry below describes one TCR beta chain. The antigen it recognizes is unknown. There are no base qualities to consult, and no much larger clone falls within one base. This record belongs to a study of blood T cell repertoires in COVID-19 (dated by TCRdb to between 2020 and 2021). Context from the whole study: Collaborator samples came from the United States, Italy and Spain and covered acute and convalescent phases of COVID-19. The material from the prospective study consisted of cDNA or gDNA derived from T cells, B-cell-depleted T cells, or PBMCs. Subjects who had been exposed to COVID-19, were actively infected with it, or had recovered from it provided the deeply sampled blood TCRbeta repertoires that made up the dataset. A freely available public database, intended as a resource for researchers studying the immune response to SARS-CoV-2, is where the repertoires were released. Samples came from the ongoing ImmuneRACE study (first 160 participants) plus 1,254 subjects from 6 global collaborators. A de-identified subject ID, COVID-19 status, age in years and sex were almost always included in the sample metadata. Where available, HLA class I and class II types were taken from metadata supplied by the sample provider and were not determined by assay-based typing.

Enrolling through a virtual design, the prospective study's participants ranged in age from roughly 18 to 95 years and lived across roughly 23 United States geographic areas. In the prospective study, cohorts were assigned on the basis of participant-reported clinical history obtained from a screening survey and a study questionnaire. Exposed participants were defined as having been in contact with someone with a PCR-confirmed or clinician-diagnosed COVID-19 case within 2 weeks of study entry. In the prospective study, mobile phlebotomists collected whole blood, serum and a nasopharyngeal or oropharyngeal swab from each participant. Participants in the prospective study had the option to provide additional blood draws and questionnaires over an approximately 2-month period. Blood samples from the prospective study were shipped frozen or at room temperature prior to DNA extraction. TCRbeta CDR3 regions were amplified from genomic DNA using the immunoSEQ Assay, a bias-controlled multiplex PCR. The authors' analysis ran thus. Nucleated cell counts per sample were estimated from amplification of reference gene primers within the assay. To quantify the absolute abundance of each unique TCRbeta CDR3 rearrangement, sequence reads were collapsed and filtered. For each sample, productive Simpson clonality was calculated as the square root of Simpson's diversity index across productive rearrangements. TCRdb provides this immuneACCESS table in a form limited to in-frame rearrangements. Some clones are lacking; in checked studies, under half of them reflect an unresolved V gene, and why the rest are absent is not known. V and J calls and clone size are those listed in that table; D and trimming were worked out from the DNA. For this sample there are hundreds of thousands of clones; around 91% appear just once. About 14% of the sample belongs to the ten largest clones.

What the study reported, not specific to this receptor: How much clinical and demographic metadata was included differed by source and by participant, and the metadata was provided uncurated.

The germline V gene gives CDR1 as SGDLS and CDR2 as YYNGEE. V loses 0 bases at its end and J loses 2 bases; junction bases beyond the gene matches: 10. Its CDR3 holds 19 amino acids, cysteine through phenylalanine. Left in the record is the CDR3 DNA by itself, 57 bases read in frame from the first base. Sequenced input: PBMCs or T cells enriched from blood (not recorded which). Recombination linked TRBV9 to TRBJ2-2; 10 bases in the middle match TRBD1. The clonotype comes from a man in his thirties or forties who had been exposed to COVID-19. The nucleotide sequence reads as follows: TGTGCCAGCAGCGTAGGAAAGATGGGGACAGGGGCCAACACCGGGGAGCTGTTTTTT. It translates as CASSVGKMGTGANTGELFF.